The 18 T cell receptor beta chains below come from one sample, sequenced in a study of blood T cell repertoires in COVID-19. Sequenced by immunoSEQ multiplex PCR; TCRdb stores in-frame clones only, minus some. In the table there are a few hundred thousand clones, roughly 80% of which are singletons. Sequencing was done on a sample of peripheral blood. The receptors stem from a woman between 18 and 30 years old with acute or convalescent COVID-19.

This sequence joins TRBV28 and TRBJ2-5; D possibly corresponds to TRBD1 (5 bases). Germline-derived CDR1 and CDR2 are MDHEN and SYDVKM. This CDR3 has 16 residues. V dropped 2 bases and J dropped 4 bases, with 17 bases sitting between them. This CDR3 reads CASSLIGQGLGETQYF. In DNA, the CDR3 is TGTGCCAGCAGTTTAATCGGTCAGGGTTTAGGAGAGACCCAGTACTTC.

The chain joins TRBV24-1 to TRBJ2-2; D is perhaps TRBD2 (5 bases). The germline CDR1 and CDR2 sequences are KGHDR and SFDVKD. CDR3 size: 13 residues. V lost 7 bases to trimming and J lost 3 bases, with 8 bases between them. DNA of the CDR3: TGTGCCACCAGCCAGGAGGACACCGGGGAGCTGTTTTTT. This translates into CATSQEDTGELFF.

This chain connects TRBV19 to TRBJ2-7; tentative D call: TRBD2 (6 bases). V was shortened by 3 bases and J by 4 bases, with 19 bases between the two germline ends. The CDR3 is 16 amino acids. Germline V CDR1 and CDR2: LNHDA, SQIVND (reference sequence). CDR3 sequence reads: CASSILASGATYEQYF. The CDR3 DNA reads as TGTGCCAGTAGTATCCTTGCTTCGGGAGCAACGTACGAGCAGTACTTC.

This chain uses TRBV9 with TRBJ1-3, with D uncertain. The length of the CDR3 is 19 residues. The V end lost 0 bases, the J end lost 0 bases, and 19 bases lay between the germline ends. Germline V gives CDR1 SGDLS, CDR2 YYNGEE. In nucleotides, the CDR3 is TGTGCCAGCAGCGTAGGGGGAGCCGGAGGCCGAAGCTCTGGAAACACCATATATTTT. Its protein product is CASSVGGAGGRSSGNTIYF.

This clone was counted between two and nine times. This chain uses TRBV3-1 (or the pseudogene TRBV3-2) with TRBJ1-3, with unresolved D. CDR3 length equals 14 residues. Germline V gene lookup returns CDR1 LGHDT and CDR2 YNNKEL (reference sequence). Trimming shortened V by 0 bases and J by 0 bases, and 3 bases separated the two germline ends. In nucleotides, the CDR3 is TGTGCCAGCAGCCAAGACAACTCTGGAAACACCATATATTTT. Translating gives CASSQDNSGNTIYF.

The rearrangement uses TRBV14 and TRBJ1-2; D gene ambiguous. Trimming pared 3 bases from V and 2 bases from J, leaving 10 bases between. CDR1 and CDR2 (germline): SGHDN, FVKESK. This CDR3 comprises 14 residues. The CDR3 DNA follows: TGTGCCAGCAGCCAGGGTCTACAGAACTATGGCTACACCTTC. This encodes CASSQGLQNYGYTF.

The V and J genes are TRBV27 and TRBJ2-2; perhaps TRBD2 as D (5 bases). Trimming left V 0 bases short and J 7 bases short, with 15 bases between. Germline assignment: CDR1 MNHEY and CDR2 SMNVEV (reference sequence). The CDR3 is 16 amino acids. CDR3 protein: CASSLSVAAGNGELFF. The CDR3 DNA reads TGTGCCAGCAGTTTATCGGTCGCCGCGGGTAACGGGGAGCTGTTTTTT.

Here the CDR3 DNA reads TGTGCCTGGGAGAGTTGGACTGAAGCTTTCTTT. Translated, it gives CAWESWTEAFF. The chain couples TRBV30 to TRBJ1-1; D gene ambiguous. Germline-derived CDR1 and CDR2 are GTSNPN and SVGIG (reference sequence). Trimming cost V 5 bases and J 5 bases, with 9 bases left between them. CDR3 length: 11 amino acids.

CDR3 region: CASSLDQAPAPQHF. DNA of the CDR3: TGTGCCAGCTCCCTCGACCAGGCTCCTGCGCCCCAGCATTTT. J is TRBJ1-5 and V is TRBV18, with no clear D. Trimming left V 6 bases short and J 9 bases short, with 18 bases between. Germline lookup yields CDR1 KGHSH and CDR2 LQKENI. The CDR3 covers 14 residues.

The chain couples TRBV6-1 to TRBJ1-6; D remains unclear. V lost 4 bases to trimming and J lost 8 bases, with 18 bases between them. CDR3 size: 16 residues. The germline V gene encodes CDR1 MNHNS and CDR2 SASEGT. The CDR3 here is CASSVPALAADSPLHF. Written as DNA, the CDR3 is TGTGCCAGCAGTGTCCCCGCCCTGGCAGCGGATTCACCCCTCCACTTT.

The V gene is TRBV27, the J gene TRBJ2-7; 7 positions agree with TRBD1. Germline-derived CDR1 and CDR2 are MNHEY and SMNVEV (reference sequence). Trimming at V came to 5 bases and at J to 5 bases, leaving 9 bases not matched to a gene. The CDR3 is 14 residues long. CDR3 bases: TGTGCCAGCAGTATCCGGACAGGCCCCCACGAGCAGTACTTC. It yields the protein CASSIRTGPHEQYF.

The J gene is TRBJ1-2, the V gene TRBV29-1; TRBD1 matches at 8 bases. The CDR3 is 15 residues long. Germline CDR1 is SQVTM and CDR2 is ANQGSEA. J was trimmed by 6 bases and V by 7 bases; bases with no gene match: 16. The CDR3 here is CSARGQGSGFNGYTF. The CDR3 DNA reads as TGCAGCGCCCGCGGACAGGGTTCGGGCTTCAATGGCTACACCTTC.

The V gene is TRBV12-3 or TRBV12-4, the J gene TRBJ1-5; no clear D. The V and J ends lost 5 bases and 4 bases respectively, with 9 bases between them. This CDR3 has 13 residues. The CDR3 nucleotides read TGTGCCAGCAGTCCGACATTAAATCAGCCCCAGCATTTT. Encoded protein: CASSPTLNQPQHF.

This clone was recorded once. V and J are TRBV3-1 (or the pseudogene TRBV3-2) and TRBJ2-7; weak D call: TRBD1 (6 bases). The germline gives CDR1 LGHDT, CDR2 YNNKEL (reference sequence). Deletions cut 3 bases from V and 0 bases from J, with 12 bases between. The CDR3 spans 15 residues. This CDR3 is CASSQGAVASYEQYF. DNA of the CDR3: TGTGCCAGCAGCCAGGGGGCAGTCGCCTCCTACGAGCAGTACTTC.

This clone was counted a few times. Written as DNA, the CDR3 is TGTGCCAGCAGCCCAACGACAGGGGTGGATGAAAAACTGTTTTTT. This gives the protein CASSPTTGVDEKLFF. V usage is TRBV5-4 and J usage is TRBJ1-4; TRBD1 matches at 8 bases. Germline V lookup: CDR1 SGHNT, CDR2 YYREEE (reference sequence). The CDR3 sequence is 15 residues long. The V and J ends lost 4 bases and 6 bases, in that order; junction bases with no gene match: 8.

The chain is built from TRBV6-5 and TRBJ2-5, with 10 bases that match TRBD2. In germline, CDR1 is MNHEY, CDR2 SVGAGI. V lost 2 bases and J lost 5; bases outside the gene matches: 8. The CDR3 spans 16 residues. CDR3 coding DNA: TGTGCCAGCAGTTACAGTGCTAGCGGGAGCTACGAGACCCAGTACTTC. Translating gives CASSYSASGSYETQYF.

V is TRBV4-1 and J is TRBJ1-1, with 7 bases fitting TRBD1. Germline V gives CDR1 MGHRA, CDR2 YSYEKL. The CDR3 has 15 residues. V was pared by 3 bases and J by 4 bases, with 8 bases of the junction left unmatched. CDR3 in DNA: TGCGCCAGCAGCCAGCCCTACCCAGGGGGCACTGAAGCTTTCTTT. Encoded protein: CASSQPYPGGTEAFF.

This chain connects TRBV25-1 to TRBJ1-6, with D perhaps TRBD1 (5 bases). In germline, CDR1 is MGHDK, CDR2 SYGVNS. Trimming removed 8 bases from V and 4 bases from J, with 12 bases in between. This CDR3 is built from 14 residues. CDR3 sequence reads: CASQRTPYNSPLHF. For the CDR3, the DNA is TGTGCCAGCCAAAGGACACCTTATAATTCACCCCTCCACTTT.